This TCR beta chain was sequenced for a study of human T cells and chemical hapten exposure (dated by TCRdb to about 2021). Study-wide context: For sensitization, 2% DPC in acetone was applied to a 2 cm by 2 cm area of upper inner arm skin. Patients additionally received weekly therapeutic DPC doses to the scalp throughout the roughly 24-week study period. Patch testing was done on the upper back using Finn chambers containing 0.01% DPC, and results were scored after 6 days according to International Contact Dermatitis Research Group standards. The mostly female patient cohort included alopecia areata with under or over 50% scalp involvement, alopecia totalis and alopecia universalis. The libraries were sequenced as a pool, and the TCR yield per sample differed mostly because of small variations in library volumes within the pool. This study followed changes in the peripheral blood TCR repertoire in vivo during primary and secondary sensitization of alopecia patients to the hapten diphenylcyclopropenone (DPC). Blood was sampled from patients pre-sensitization (week 0) and at 2, 6 and about 24 weeks after DPC sensitization. For TCR sequencing, blood came from 25 to 35 alopecia patients at anywhere from one to four time points (pre-sensitization, 2, 6 and 24 weeks).

What the authors observed across the whole study: Patch test score correlated positively with the number of PT1 expanded TCRs, reaching significance at thresholds 8, 16 and 32 but not at 4. Compared with pre-sensitization or healthy control sets, expanded TCRs formed significantly more large CDR3 similarity clusters, which is consistent with antigen-driven responses. Alopecia, a presumed autoimmune disease, was present in all patients, so the immune response of the patients might differ from that of healthy individuals. Repeated subsampling changed both the strength of the expansion versus patch-test correlation and the threshold at which the correlation became significant. DPC sensitization did not change how many TCRs were above 1 in 1000 frequency, and no evidence was found of alterations in global repertoire structure.

CDR1 and CDR2 are drawn from the germline V gene: MNHEY, SVGAGI. The CDR3 runs 14 amino acids, cysteine and phenylalanine included. Just the 42-base CDR3 DNA is kept, in frame starting at base 1. Between the V and J ends, shortened by 0 bases and 2 bases respectively, the junction contains 7 bases. The time point label for this specimen denotes: pre-sensitization, week 0. This specimen's treatment or condition label, interpreted: therapeutic diphenylcyclopropenone sensitization with weekly scalp DPC. Blood at each patch-test visit was drawn before the patch test was applied. To be eligible, patients had to be aged 18 to 70, diagnosed with alopecia and judged suitable for DPC therapy, while pregnant patients were excluded. Total RNA was extracted from unfractionated whole blood that had been collected in Tempus Blood RNA tubes. This clonotype was observed many times. No cognate antigen has been identified for it. It has no much larger one-base neighbor in the sample; base qualities were not kept.

To prepare the library, RACE was applied. The data were produced on a NextSeq 500. During library preparation, unique molecular identifiers were attached to individual cDNA molecules so that TCRs could be counted in a quantitative, reproducible way. For every blood RNA sample, sequencing covered both the TCR alpha and TCR beta chains. Per the source publication's procedure: Samples had a median of roughly 99,000 TCRs, with a range from about 23,224 to 750,000. The Decombinator software suite was used to annotate the V, J and CDR3 of the TCR reads. To make PS versus PT1 abundance plots, every sample was subsampled to the same number of TCRs (28,000). TCRs were defined as expanded if absent before sensitization and observed at least eight times at the 2-week time point. TCRdb applied fastp at Q25 and MiXCR to the public reads, then kept only in-frame beta chains. Every CDR3 protein is listed once, alongside the most common genes and DNA of its rows. The V and J calls follow TCRdb's processing rather than the paper's. The sample records roughly 380,000 distinct CDR3 sequences, about 5.1% of which are singletons. The ten top clones hold just over 2.5% of the sample.

The rearranged segments are TRBV6-5 and TRBJ1-2; no D gene can be assigned with confidence. The sequences come from whole blood, collected in connection with sensitization to the hapten diphenylcyclopropenone (DPC). This sequence originates from a woman aged 45 to 65 with alopecia areata. Some clones in this sample may be carry-over from other donors' samples. Here the CDR3 is given as CASSYSPGNYGYTF. In nucleotide form, the sequence is TGTGCCAGCAGTTACTCACCGGGGAACTATGGCTACACCTTC.